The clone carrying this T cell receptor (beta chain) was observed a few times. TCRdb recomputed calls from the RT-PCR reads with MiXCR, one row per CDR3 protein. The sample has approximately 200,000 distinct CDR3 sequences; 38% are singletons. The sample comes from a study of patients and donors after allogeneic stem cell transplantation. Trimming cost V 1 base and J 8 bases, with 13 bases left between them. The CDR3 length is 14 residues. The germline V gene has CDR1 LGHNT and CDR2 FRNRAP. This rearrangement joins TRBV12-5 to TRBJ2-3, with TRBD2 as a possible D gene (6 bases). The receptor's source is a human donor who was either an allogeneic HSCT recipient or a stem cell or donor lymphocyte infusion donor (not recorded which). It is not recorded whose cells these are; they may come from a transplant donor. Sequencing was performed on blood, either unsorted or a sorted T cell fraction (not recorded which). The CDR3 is CASGLDGLRGTQYF. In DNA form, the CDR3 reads TGTGCTAGTGGTTTGGACGGACTGCGGGGTACGCAGTATTTT. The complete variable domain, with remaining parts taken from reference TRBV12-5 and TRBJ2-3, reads DARVTQTPRHKVTEMGQEVTMRCQPILGHNTVFWYRQTMMQGLELLAYFRNRAPLDDSGMPKDRFSAEMPDATLATLKIQPSEPRDSAVYFCASGLDGLRGTQYFGPGTRLTVL.